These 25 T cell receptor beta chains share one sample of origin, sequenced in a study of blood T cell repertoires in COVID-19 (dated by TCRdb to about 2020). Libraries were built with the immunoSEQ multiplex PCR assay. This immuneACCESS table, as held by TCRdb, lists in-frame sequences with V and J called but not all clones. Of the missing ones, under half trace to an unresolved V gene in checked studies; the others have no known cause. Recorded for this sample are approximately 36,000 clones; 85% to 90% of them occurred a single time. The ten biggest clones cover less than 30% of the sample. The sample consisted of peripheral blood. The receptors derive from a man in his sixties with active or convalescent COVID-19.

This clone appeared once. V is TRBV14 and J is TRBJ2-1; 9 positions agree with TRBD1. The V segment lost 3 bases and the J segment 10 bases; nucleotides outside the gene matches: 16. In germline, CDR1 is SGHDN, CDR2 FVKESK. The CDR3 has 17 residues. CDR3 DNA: TGTGCCAGCAGCCACTCCTCGCCTGGGACAGGGCTAAGCGAGCAGTTCTTC. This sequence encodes CASSHSSPGTGLSEQFF.

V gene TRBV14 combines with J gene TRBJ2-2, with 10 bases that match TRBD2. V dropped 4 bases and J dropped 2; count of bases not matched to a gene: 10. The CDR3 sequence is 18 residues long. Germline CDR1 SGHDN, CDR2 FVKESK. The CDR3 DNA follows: TGTGCCAGCAGCCCGAAACCCCTAGCGGGGGAAAACACCGGGGAGCTGTTTTTT. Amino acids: CASSPKPLAGENTGELFF.

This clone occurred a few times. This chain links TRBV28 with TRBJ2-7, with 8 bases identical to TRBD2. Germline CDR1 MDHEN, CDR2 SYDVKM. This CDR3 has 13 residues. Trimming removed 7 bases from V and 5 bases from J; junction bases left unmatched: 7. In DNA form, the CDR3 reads TGTGCCAGCACCCGTAGCGGGACCAACGAGCAGTACTTC. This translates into CASTRSGTNEQYF.

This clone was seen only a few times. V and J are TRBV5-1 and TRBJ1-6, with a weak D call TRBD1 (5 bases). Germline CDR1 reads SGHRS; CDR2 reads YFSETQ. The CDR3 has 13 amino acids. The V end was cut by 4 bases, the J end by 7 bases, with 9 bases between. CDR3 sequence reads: CASSPSGNSPLHF. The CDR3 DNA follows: TGCGCCAGCAGCCCCTCAGGGAATTCACCCCTCCACTTT.

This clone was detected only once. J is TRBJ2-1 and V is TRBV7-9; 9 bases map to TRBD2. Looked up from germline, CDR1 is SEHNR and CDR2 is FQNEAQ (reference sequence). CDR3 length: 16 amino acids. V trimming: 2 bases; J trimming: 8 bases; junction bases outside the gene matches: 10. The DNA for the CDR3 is TGTGCCAGCAGCTTATCCTTGCGGGAGGGCCAGGATGAGCAGTTCTTC. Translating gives CASSLSLREGQDEQFF.

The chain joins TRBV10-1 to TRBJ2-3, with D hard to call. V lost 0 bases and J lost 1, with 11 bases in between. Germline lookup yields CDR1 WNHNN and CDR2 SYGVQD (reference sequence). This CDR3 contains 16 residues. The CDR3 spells CASSESVALGTDTQYF. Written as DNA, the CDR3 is TGCGCCAGCAGTGAGTCCGTCGCGCTCGGCACAGATACGCAGTATTTT.

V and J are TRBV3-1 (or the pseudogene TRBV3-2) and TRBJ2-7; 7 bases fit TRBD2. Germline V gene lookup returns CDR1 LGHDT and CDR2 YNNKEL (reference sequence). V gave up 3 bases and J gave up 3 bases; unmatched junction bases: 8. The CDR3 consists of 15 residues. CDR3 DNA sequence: TGTGCCAGCAGCCAGGAGATCTCTAGCGGCTACGAGCAGTACTTC. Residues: CASSQEISSGYEQYF.

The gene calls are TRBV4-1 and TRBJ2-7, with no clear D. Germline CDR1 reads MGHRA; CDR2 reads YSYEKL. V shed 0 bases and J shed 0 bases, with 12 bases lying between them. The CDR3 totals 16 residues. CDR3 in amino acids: CASSQDEVESSYEQYF. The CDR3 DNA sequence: TGCGCCAGCAGCCAAGATGAGGTAGAGAGCTCCTACGAGCAGTACTTC.

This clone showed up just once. CDR3 sequence: CASSKGQGIYEQYF. CDR3 nucleotide sequence: TGTGCCAGCAGTAAGGGACAGGGTATTTACGAGCAGTACTTC. This sequence joins TRBV2 and TRBJ2-7, with TRBD1 matching 9 bases. The V and J ends lost 5 bases and 4 bases, in that order; junction bases with no gene match: 6. Germline loops: CDR1 SNHLY, CDR2 FYNNEI. The CDR3 spans 14 residues.

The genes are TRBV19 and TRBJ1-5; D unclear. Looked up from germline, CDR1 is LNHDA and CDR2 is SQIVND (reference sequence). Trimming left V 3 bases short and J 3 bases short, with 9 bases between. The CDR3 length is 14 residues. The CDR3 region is CASSMVNSNQPQHF. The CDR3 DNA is TGTGCCAGTAGTATGGTGAACTCCAATCAGCCCCAGCATTTT.

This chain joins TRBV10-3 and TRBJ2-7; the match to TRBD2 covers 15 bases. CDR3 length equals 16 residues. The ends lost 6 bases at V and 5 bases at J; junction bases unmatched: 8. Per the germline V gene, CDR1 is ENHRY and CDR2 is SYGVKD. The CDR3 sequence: CAIRSGLAGGLDEQYF. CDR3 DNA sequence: TGTGCCATCAGGAGCGGACTAGCGGGAGGGCTTGACGAGCAGTACTTC.

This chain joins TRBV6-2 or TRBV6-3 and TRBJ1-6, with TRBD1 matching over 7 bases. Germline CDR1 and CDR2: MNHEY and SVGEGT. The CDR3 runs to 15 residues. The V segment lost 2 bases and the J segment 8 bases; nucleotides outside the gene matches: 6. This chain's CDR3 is CASSYGTAYYSPLHF. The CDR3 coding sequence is TGTGCCAGCAGTTACGGGACAGCGTACTATTCACCCCTCCACTTT.

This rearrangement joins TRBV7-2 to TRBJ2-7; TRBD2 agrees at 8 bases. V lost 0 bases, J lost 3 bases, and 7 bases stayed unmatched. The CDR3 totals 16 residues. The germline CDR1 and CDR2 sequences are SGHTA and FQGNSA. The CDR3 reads CASSLAGGDISYEQYF. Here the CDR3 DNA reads TGTGCCAGCAGCTTAGCCGGGGGGGACATTAGCTACGAGCAGTACTTC.

CDR3: CASSDQPGLRGNTIYF. Written as DNA, the CDR3 is TGTGCCAGCAGTGACCAACCGGGACTTCGTGGAAACACCATATATTTT. This sequence joins TRBV6-1 and TRBJ1-3, with D perhaps matching TRBD1 (5 bases). CDR3 length equals 16 residues. With 3 bases removed from V and 3 bases from J, the gap between germline ends came to 15 bases. Germline CDR1 is MNHNS and CDR2 is SASEGT.

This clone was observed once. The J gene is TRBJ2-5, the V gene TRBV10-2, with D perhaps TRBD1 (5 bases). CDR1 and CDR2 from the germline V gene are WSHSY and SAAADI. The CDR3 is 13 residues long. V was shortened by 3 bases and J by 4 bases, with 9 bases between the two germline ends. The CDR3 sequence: CASSDRVRETQYF. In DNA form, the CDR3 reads TGCGCCAGCAGTGACAGGGTACGAGAGACCCAGTACTTC.

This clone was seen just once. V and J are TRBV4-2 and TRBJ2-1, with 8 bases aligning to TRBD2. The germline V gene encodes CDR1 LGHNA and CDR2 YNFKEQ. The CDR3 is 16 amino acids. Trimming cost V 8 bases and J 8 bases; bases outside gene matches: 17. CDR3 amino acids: CASGRPGQRERDEQFF. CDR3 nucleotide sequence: TGTGCCAGCGGCCGGCCCGGCCAGCGGGAGAGGGATGAGCAGTTCTTC.

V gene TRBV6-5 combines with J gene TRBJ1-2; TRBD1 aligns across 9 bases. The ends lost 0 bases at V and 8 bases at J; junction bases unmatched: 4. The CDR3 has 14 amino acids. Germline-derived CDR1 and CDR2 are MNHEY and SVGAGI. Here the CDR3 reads CASSYSTGGKGYTF. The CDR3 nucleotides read TGTGCCAGCAGTTACTCGACAGGGGGTAAAGGCTACACCTTC.

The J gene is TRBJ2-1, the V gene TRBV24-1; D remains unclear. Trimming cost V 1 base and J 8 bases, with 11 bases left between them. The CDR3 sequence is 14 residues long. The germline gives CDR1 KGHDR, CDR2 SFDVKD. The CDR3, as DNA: TGTGCCACCAGTGATTTTAGGCAGGATGATGAGCAGTTCTTC. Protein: CATSDFRQDDEQFF.

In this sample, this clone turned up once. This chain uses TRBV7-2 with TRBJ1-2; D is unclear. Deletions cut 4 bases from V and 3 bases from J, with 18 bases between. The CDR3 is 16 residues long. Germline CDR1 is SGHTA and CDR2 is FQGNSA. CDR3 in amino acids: CASSSSLGPRDYGYTF. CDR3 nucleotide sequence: TGTGCCAGCAGCTCCTCACTCGGGCCGAGGGACTATGGCTACACCTTC.

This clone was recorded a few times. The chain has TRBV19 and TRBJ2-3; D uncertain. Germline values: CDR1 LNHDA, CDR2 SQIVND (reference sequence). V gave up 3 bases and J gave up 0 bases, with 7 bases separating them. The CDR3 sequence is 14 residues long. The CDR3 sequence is CASSMETSTDTQYF. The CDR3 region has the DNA TGTGCCAGTAGTATGGAGACTAGCACAGATACGCAGTATTTT.

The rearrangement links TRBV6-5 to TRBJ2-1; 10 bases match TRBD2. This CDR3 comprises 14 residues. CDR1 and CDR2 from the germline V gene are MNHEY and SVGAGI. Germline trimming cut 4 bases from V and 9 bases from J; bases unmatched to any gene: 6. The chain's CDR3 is CASSLSGGGFEQFF. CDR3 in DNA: TGTGCCAGCAGTTTAAGCGGGGGGGGATTTGAGCAGTTCTTC.

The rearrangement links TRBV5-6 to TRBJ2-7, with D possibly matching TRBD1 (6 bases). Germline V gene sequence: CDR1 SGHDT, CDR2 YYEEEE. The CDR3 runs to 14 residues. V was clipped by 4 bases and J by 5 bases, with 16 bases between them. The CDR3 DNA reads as TGTGCCAGCAGCGGCGCCGCCGGGACACACGAGCAGTACTTC. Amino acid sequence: CASSGAAGTHEQYF.

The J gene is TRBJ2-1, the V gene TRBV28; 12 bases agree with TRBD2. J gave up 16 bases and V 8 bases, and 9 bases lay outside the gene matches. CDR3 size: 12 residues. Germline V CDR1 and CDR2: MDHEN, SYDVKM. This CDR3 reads CASQASGRAGFF. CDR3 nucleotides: TGTGCCAGCCAGGCTAGCGGGAGGGCGGGCTTCTTC.

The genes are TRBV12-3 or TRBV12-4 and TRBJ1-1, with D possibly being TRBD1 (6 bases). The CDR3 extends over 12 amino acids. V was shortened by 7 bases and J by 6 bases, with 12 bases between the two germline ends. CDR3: CASTRGGSEAFF. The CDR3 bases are TGTGCCAGCACCCGAGGGGGTTCTGAAGCTTTCTTT.

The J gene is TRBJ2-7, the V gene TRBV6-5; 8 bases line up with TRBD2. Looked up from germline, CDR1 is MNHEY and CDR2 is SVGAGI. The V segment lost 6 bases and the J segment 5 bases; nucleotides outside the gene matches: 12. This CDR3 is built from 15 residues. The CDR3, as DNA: TGTGCCAGCAGAGCCGCTAGTGCGGGAGGAAACGAGCAGTACTTC. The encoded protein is CASRAASAGGNEQYF.